The clone carrying this T cell receptor beta chain was seen a few times. Antigen unknown. The data were obtained in a study of vaccination and CD4 T cells after COVID-19. Turning to the study itself: The study drew post-COVID samples a median about 95 days after diagnosis (range 35 to 161).

CD4+ T cells that had been cultured provided DNA sequenced with the Oncomine TCR Beta short-read assay. MiXCR, run by TCRdb on the PCR reads, gives a single entry per CDR3 protein. The sample includes some 15,000 distinct CDR3 sequences, around 58% seen only once; the top ten take roughly 13%. Study-level results: Data came from relatively few convalescent patients and lacked early post-infection timepoints.

The treatment denotes: approximately 11-day PBMC culture with coronavirus spike peptide pools or control peptides (ViraFEST assay). The ViraFEST method relied on peptide pools to expand antigen-specific T cells, followed by TCR sequencing. The CDR3 contains 17 residues. Germline-derived CDR1 and CDR2 are DFQATT and SNEGSKA (reference sequence). V lost 2 bases and J lost 2; bases outside the gene matches: 8. Sequenced sample: CD4+ T cells from blood, cultured in vitro. The source of this sequence is a human donor who had recovered from COVID-19. The rearrangement joins TRBV20-1 to TRBJ2-2; 10 positions agree with TRBD2. The CDR3 sequence: CSARPLTSGFNTGELFF. CDR3 nucleotide sequence: TGCAGTGCTAGACCGCTGACTAGCGGGTTCAACACCGGGGAGCTGTTTTTT.